The present entry profiles one TCR beta chain with its context. V was trimmed by 2 bases and J by 5 bases, leaving 18 bases between them. From germline, CDR1 is MDHEN and CDR2 SYDVKM. The CDR3 is 16 amino acids. These data are taken from a study of blood T cell repertoires in COVID-19. Sequencing used immunoSEQ multiplex PCR; TCRdb keeps in-frame clones, though not all of them. Here the sample spans some 420,000 clones, around 91% being singletons. Input material: PBMCs or T cells enriched from blood (not recorded which). The clonotype comes from a man between 25 and 39 years old who had recovered from COVID-19. J is TRBJ1-2 and V is TRBV28; tentatively, D is TRBD1 (6 bases). As DNA, the CDR3 is TGTGCCAGCAGTTTAAGCCGAGTGGACAGTCGTTATGGCTACACCTTC. Translating it yields CASSLSRVDSRYGYTF.